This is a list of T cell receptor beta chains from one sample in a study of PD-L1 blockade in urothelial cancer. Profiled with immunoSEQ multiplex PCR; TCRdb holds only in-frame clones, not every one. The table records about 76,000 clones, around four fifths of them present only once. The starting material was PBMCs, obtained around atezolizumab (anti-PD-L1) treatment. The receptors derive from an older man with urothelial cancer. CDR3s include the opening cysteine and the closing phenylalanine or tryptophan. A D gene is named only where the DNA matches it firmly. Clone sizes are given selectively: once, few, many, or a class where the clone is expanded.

DNA: TGCAGCGTTGTGGGACACTCGAACACTGAAGCTTTCTTT
CDR3: CSVVGHSNTEAFF
J: TRBJ1-1
D: -
size: -
V: TRBV29-1

DNA: TGTGCCAGCAGTCCCGGGAGAAAGGGAGGCTACACCTTC
CDR3: CASSPGRKGGYTF
J: TRBJ1-2
D: -
size: once
V: TRBV27

DNA: TGTGCCAGCAGTCGTCCGGGACAGTCTTACGAGCAGTACTTC
CDR3: CASSRPGQSYEQYF
J: TRBJ2-7
D: TRBD1
size: -
V: TRBV6-5

DNA: TGTGCCAGCAGCCCCGGTAGCGGGAGAGGAACGGGGCAGTTCTTC
CDR3: CASSPGSGRGTGQFF
J: TRBJ2-1
D: TRBD2
size: -
V: TRBV5-4

DNA: TGTGCCAGCACCTGGACTAGCGGGTTCTCCTACGAGCAGTACTTC
CDR3: CASTWTSGFSYEQYF
J: TRBJ2-7
D: TRBD2
size: few
V: TRBV6-1

DNA: TGTGCCAGCAGTTTAAACGGACAGGTTAATGAAAAACTGTTTTTT
CDR3: CASSLNGQVNEKLFF
J: TRBJ1-4
D: TRBD1
size: -
V: TRBV27

DNA: TGTGCCAGCAGTTTATCAGGCGGATCCTACGAGCAGTACTTC
CDR3: CASSLSGGSYEQYF
J: TRBJ2-7
D: -
size: -
V: TRBV27

DNA: TGTGCCAGTAGTAGTGTGGCGGTCGGAGGAGGGAATGAGCAGTTCTTC
CDR3: CASSSVAVGGGNEQFF
J: TRBJ2-1
D: -
size: -
V: TRBV19

DNA: TGTGCCAGCAGTGACAGATTCGGGGGGGGCTACGAGCAGTACTTC
CDR3: CASSDRFGGGYEQYF
J: TRBJ2-7
D: TRBD2
size: -
V: TRBV6-1

DNA: TGTGCCAGCAGTTCGGGACAGACTTACCAAGAGACCCAGTACTTC
CDR3: CASSSGQTYQETQYF
J: TRBJ2-5
D: TRBD1
size: -
V: TRBV6-5

DNA: TGCGCCAGCAGCCCGACCGGCGCGACTCGGGGGGAGCTGTTTTTT
CDR3: CASSPTGATRGELFF
J: TRBJ2-2
D: -
size: once
V: TRBV5-1

DNA: TGTGCCAGCAGCTTAGAGTCCAGCGGAACTTTCTACGAGCAGTACTTC
CDR3: CASSLESSGTFYEQYF
J: TRBJ2-7
D: -
size: -
V: TRBV7-6

DNA: TGTGCCAGCAGTTTAGTGGCGGGCGGGCAGCGGGATAGCTACACCTTC
CDR3: CASSLVAGGQRDSYTF
J: TRBJ1-2
D: -
size: -
V: TRBV28

DNA: TGTGCCAGCACCACGAATGGACAAGAGCAGTACTTC
CDR3: CASTTNGQEQYF
J: TRBJ2-7
D: -
size: -
V: TRBV7-6

DNA: TGCGCCAGCAGCCCCGGGGCGGGACCACAAGAGACCCAGTACTTC
CDR3: CASSPGAGPQETQYF
J: TRBJ2-5
D: -
size: -
V: TRBV5-1

DNA: TGTGCCAGTAGCAGACTAGCGGGATTGAACACCGGGGAGCTGTTTTTT
CDR3: CASSRLAGLNTGELFF
J: TRBJ2-2
D: TRBD2
size: -
V: TRBV19

DNA: TGTGCCAGCAGCTCGGACAGGGGGCTTTACAATGAGCAGTTCTTC
CDR3: CASSSDRGLYNEQFF
J: TRBJ2-1
D: TRBD1
size: -
V: TRBV7-6

DNA: TGCGCCAGCAGCTTGGGGACGGGATCTAGCACAGATACGCAGTATTTT
CDR3: CASSLGTGSSTDTQYF
J: TRBJ2-3
D: -
size: -
V: TRBV5-1

DNA: TGCGCCAGCAGCCTAGACGACCCAGGGGCAGGAGAGCAGTACTTC
CDR3: CASSLDDPGAGEQYF
J: TRBJ2-7
D: -
size: -
V: TRBV5-1

DNA: TGTGCCAGCAGCTTATCCCCTAGTCTAAATGAGCAGTTCTTC
CDR3: CASSLSPSLNEQFF
J: TRBJ2-1
D: -
size: -
V: TRBV5-5

DNA: TGTGCTAGTGTCGCCCCAACCGGGACAGGGGTTTTCACAGATACGCAGTATTTT
CDR3: CASVAPTGTGVFTDTQYF
J: TRBJ2-3
D: TRBD1
size: -
V: TRBV12-5

DNA: TGTGCCAGCAGTACCAAAGCCGGGACAGGGTTAAACATTCAGTACTTC
CDR3: CASSTKAGTGLNIQYF
J: TRBJ2-4
D: TRBD1
size: -
V: TRBV28

DNA: TGTGCCAGCACCCAGCGGGGGGGACGCACAGATACGCAGTATTTT
CDR3: CASTQRGGRTDTQYF
J: TRBJ2-3
D: TRBD2
size: -
V: TRBV27

DNA: TGTGCCAGCAGTCCCACCCGGGGGGCCGAGCAGTACTTC
CDR3: CASSPTRGAEQYF
J: TRBJ2-7
D: -
size: -
V: TRBV27

DNA: TGTGCCAGCAGCCCCCTAGTTGACAGCCTGCGAAAGAACACTGAAGCTTTCTTT
CDR3: CASSPLVDSLRKNTEAFF
J: TRBJ1-1
D: -
size: -
V: TRBV5-6

DNA: TGTGCCAGCAGCTTGGAGCAGGGTACCTATGGCTACACCTTC
CDR3: CASSLEQGTYGYTF
J: TRBJ1-2
D: -
size: -
V: TRBV5-5

DNA: TGTGCCAGCAGTTCGTTTCTAGCGGGAGGGTATACAGATACGCAGTATTTT
CDR3: CASSSFLAGGYTDTQYF
J: TRBJ2-3
D: TRBD2
size: -
V: TRBV27

DNA: TGTGCCAGCAGTGAAGTCGGGATCGCAGATACGCAGTATTTT
CDR3: CASSEVGIADTQYF
J: TRBJ2-3
D: -
size: -
V: TRBV25-1

DNA: TGTGCCAGCAGTTTAGGGGGACAGGCCAATGAAAAACTGTTTTTT
CDR3: CASSLGGQANEKLFF
J: TRBJ1-4
D: TRBD1
size: few
V: TRBV28

DNA: TGTGCCAGCGCATTGGAGCCCCGGGCTGAAGCTTTCTTT
CDR3: CASALEPRAEAFF
J: TRBJ1-1
D: -
size: -
V: TRBV7-9

DNA: TGTGCCAGCAGCCAACAGACTAGCGGGAGGGGGGCAGATACGCAGTATTTT
CDR3: CASSQQTSGRGADTQYF
J: TRBJ2-3
D: TRBD2
size: -
V: TRBV5-4

DNA: TGTGCCAGCAGCCAAGTGGGGACTAGTAAGGGGAATGAGCAGTTCTTC
CDR3: CASSQVGTSKGNEQFF
J: TRBJ2-1
D: TRBD2
size: -
V: TRBV4-2

DNA: TGTGCCAGCAGTCTTACTCCCCCCGAAAAACTGTTTTTT
CDR3: CASSLTPPEKLFF
J: TRBJ1-4
D: -
size: once
V: TRBV2

DNA: TGCGCCAGCAGTAAAATAGCGGGAGGGCTGGGTGAGCAGTTCTTC
CDR3: CASSKIAGGLGEQFF
J: TRBJ2-1
D: TRBD2
size: -
V: TRBV10-2

DNA: TGTGCCATCAGTGAGTCCCAGACCCAGGCGCGCTATGGCTACACCTTC
CDR3: CAISESQTQARYGYTF
J: TRBJ1-2
D: -
size: -
V: TRBV10-3

DNA: TGCGCCAGCAAAGTAACAGGGCCTTACAATGAGCAGTTCTTC
CDR3: CASKVTGPYNEQFF
J: TRBJ2-1
D: -
size: -
V: TRBV10-2

DNA: TGTGCCAGCAGAAGAGGGACTAAAACCACAGATACGCAGTATTTT
CDR3: CASRRGTKTTDTQYF
J: TRBJ2-3
D: TRBD2
size: -
V: TRBV2

DNA: TGTGCCAGTAGTATTGTCGGGAGGGCCCTCAACACCGGGGAGCTGTTTTTT
CDR3: CASSIVGRALNTGELFF
J: TRBJ2-2
D: TRBD2
size: -
V: TRBV19

DNA: TGTGCCAGCAGCTCCACTAGCGCTCCCTACAATGAGCAGTTCTTC
CDR3: CASSSTSAPYNEQFF
J: TRBJ2-1
D: TRBD2
size: -
V: TRBV7-3

DNA: TGTGCCAGCAGCTCCCCTGTCGGGGAGCTGTTTTTT
CDR3: CASSSPVGELFF
J: TRBJ2-2
D: -
size: -
V: TRBV5-6

DNA: TGTGAATCCTGGGGGCGGAGCACAGATACGCAGTATTTT
CDR3: CESWGRSTDTQYF
J: TRBJ2-3
D: -
size: -
V: TRBV28

DNA: TGCGCCAGCAGCCAAAAGGGGGGGCAGAGTTTCTACACCTTC
CDR3: CASSQKGGQSFYTF
J: TRBJ1-2
D: -
size: -
V: TRBV4-1

DNA: TGCAGTGCTAGATGGCGGGACGAGCAGTACTTC
CDR3: CSARWRDEQYF
J: TRBJ2-7
D: -
size: -
V: TRBV20-1

DNA: TGTGCCAGCACCCGCGCCGGGACAGCGACAGATACGCAGTATTTT
CDR3: CASTRAGTATDTQYF
J: TRBJ2-3
D: TRBD1
size: -
V: TRBV28

DNA: TGTGCCAGCAGTTACTCGACCAGCGGGATGACCGGGGAGCTGTTTTTT
CDR3: CASSYSTSGMTGELFF
J: TRBJ2-2
D: TRBD2
size: -
V: TRBV6-6

DNA: TGCACCGCTGGGGGGAACCCAACCGGGGAGCTGTTTTTT
CDR3: CTAGGNPTGELFF
J: TRBJ2-2
D: -
size: -
V: TRBV29-1

DNA: TGTGCCTGGAGTAAAGGTCCCTTCGCGGACTATGGCTACACCTTC
CDR3: CAWSKGPFADYGYTF
J: TRBJ1-2
D: -
size: -
V: TRBV30